The 12 T cell receptor beta chains below come from one sample, sequenced in a study of blood T cell repertoires in COVID-19. Using immunoSEQ multiplex PCR, the repertoire was profiled, and TCRdb retains in-frame clones only, with some absent. The repertoire holds under 200,000 clones, with just under 80% as singletons. Sequences were obtained from peripheral blood. Receptor source: a man between 70 and 80 years old with active or convalescent COVID-19.

Only a few counts were recorded for this clone. The genes are TRBV9 and TRBJ1-2; D not resolved. This CDR3 has 13 residues. CDR1 and CDR2 (germline): SGDLS, YYNGEE. The V gene lost 0 bases and the J gene lost 8 bases, with 11 bases spanning the gap. CDR3 DNA sequence: TGTGCCAGCAGCGTAGTAAGCGGCGGGGGCTACACCTTC. It encodes CASSVVSGGGYTF. Full variable domain (rest looked up from reference TRBV9 and TRBJ1-2): DSGVTQTPKHLITATGQRVTLRCSPRSGDLSVYWYQQSLDQGLQFLIQYYNGEERAKGNILERFSAQQFPDLHSELNLSSLELGDSALYFCASSVVSGGGYTFGSGTRLTVV.

This clone appeared a few times. J is TRBJ1-3 and V is TRBV6-2 or TRBV6-3; D is unresolved. In germline, CDR1 is MNHEY, CDR2 SVGEGT. The ends were cut back, 2 bases at V and 0 bases at J, with 26 bases in the middle. This CDR3 is 21 amino acids long. The CDR3 is CASSYRIELWTVQFSGNTIYF. The CDR3 DNA sequence: TGTGCCAGCAGTTACCGAATTGAATTATGGACTGTCCAATTCTCTGGAAACACCATATATTTT.

There are a few counts of this clone. The identical CDR3 is also encoded by other nucleotide sequences in the sample. This chain joins TRBV5-1 and TRBJ2-2, with 10 bases identical to TRBD1. The germline CDR1 and CDR2 sequences are SGHRS and YFSETQ. J was trimmed by 6 bases and V by 5 bases; bases with no gene match: 7. This CDR3 comprises 15 residues. CDR3 sequence reads: CASSSGTGDPGELFF. DNA for the CDR3: TGCGCCAGCAGTTCCGGGACAGGGGACCCCGGGGAGCTGTTTTTT.

This chain connects TRBV9 to TRBJ2-7, with D tentatively TRBD1 (5 bases). V was shortened by 0 bases and J by 6 bases, with 10 bases between the two germline ends. This CDR3 spans 13 amino acids. CDR1 SGDLS and CDR2 YYNGEE come from the germline V gene. The CDR3 loop reads CASSVGAQGEQYF. The CDR3 DNA sequence: TGTGCCAGCAGCGTAGGGGCGCAGGGCGAGCAGTACTTC.

The chain employs TRBV1 and TRBJ2-7; the table's D call of TRBD2 was not tested on the DNA. TRBV1 is a documented pseudogene. The CDR3 is made up of 14 amino acids. CDR3 residues: CTSSQDMLSHEQYF. The CDR3 DNA is TGCACCAGCAGCCAAGATATGCTATCCCACGAGCAGTACTTC.

The rearrangement joins TRBV15 to TRBJ1-6; 7 bases agree with TRBD1. V lost 0 bases, J lost 4 bases, and 15 bases stayed unmatched. CDR3 length: 20 residues. Germline V gene sequence: CDR1 LNHNV, CDR2 YYDKDF (reference sequence). The CDR3 region is CATSRDRRSGDSTYNSPLHF. CDR3 DNA: TGTGCCACCAGCAGAGATCGTAGGTCTGGGGACAGCACTTATAATTCACCCCTCCACTTT.

The CDR3 loop is CASSQAGGPGYTF. CDR3 DNA sequence: TGTGCCAGCAGCCAAGCAGGGGGCCCTGGCTACACCTTC. J is TRBJ1-2 and V is TRBV3-1 (or the pseudogene TRBV3-2); TRBD1 matches 8 bases. Unmatched junction bases numbered 2, after V lost 1 base and J lost 7 bases. Germline loops: CDR1 LGHDT, CDR2 YNNKEL (reference sequence). The CDR3 consists of 13 residues.

The chain has TRBV18 and TRBJ2-3, with 7 bases identical to TRBD2. The V and J ends lost 6 bases and 2 bases, in that order; junction bases with no gene match: 5. Germline lookup yields CDR1 KGHSH and CDR2 LQKENI. The CDR3 covers 14 residues. For the CDR3, the DNA is TGTGCCAGCTCCCCGGGACTAACCACAGATACGCAGTATTTT. Protein: CASSPGLTTDTQYF.

The J gene is TRBJ2-1, the V gene TRBV27, with TRBD2 matching over 13 bases. CDR3 length: 16 amino acids. The germline gives CDR1 MNHEY, CDR2 SMNVEV (reference sequence). V dropped 7 bases and J dropped 9; count of bases not matched to a gene: 12. CDR3 region: CASKKAGTSGKGEQFF. The DNA for the CDR3 is TGTGCCAGCAAAAAAGCCGGGACTAGCGGGAAGGGTGAGCAGTTCTTC.

The chain combines TRBV18 with TRBJ1-1, with 9 bases lining up with TRBD1. V shed 7 bases, J shed 0 bases, and the junction held 3 bases outside the gene matches. CDR3 length: 14 amino acids. Looked up from germline, CDR1 is KGHSH and CDR2 is LQKENI. The CDR3 sequence is CASCTGGLNTEAFF. CDR3 coding DNA: TGTGCCAGCTGTACAGGGGGCTTGAACACTGAAGCTTTCTTT.

V is TRBV6-5 and J is TRBJ2-3; 7 bases are shared with TRBD1. V was pared by 4 bases and J by 3 bases, with 7 bases of the junction left unmatched. The CDR3 sequence is 15 residues long. Germline V CDR1 and CDR2: MNHEY, SVGAGI. DNA of the CDR3: TGTGCCAGCAGTTTAAACAGGGGTGCGACAGATACGCAGTATTTT. It is translated as CASSLNRGATDTQYF.

The chain combines TRBV7-2 with TRBJ1-5; no firm D call. Trimming pared 1 base from V and 7 bases from J, leaving 8 bases between. The CDR3 consists of 13 residues. Germline V gene lookup returns CDR1 SGHTA and CDR2 FQGNSA. This CDR3 is CASSLVQAQPQHF. Here the CDR3 DNA reads TGTGCCAGCAGCTTAGTCCAGGCGCAGCCCCAGCATTTT.